This T cell receptor (beta chain) derives from a study of cytomegalovirus exposure and HLA in healthy donors. Study-level points and caveats: In an earlier analysis, most TCR beta V segments were productive about 87% or about 30% of the time. Several of the most significant clusters appeared, in a later analysis, to be linked to common viral pathogens. A later analysis found that most CMV-associated TCR beta chains appeared HLA-restricted.

The PCR had 60 Vbeta and 13 Jbeta primers. Only in-frame clones appear in the TCRdb table, and some are missing; sequencing was by immunoSEQ multiplex PCR. The sample contains about 210,000 clones, 79% of which appear only once. Comment on this clone: What it binds is unknown.

Sequencing was done on a sample of PBMCs. The clonotype originates from a male donor in good health and CMV-seropositive.

CDR3 protein: CASSLGSDQGNYEQYF. The CDR3 DNA is TGTGCCAGCAGCTTAGGGTCGGATCAGGGTAACTACGAGCAGTACTTC. V gene TRBV7-2 combines with J gene TRBJ2-7, with a weak D call TRBD1 (5 bases). This CDR3 has 16 amino acids. The V gene lost 1 base and the J gene lost 3 bases, with 16 bases spanning the gap. Germline V gene lookup returns CDR1 SGHTA and CDR2 FQGNSA.